This T cell receptor (beta chain) derives from a study of early T cells in non-severe SARS-CoV-2 infection. CDR3 length equals 19 residues. V shed 4 bases and J 1 base; nucleotides not matched to a gene: 14. Per germline, CDR1 SGHDN and CDR2 FVKESK. This clonotype occurred many times. A single record per CDR3 protein comes from TCRdb applying MiXCR to the 5' RACE reads. The sample lists about 52,000 distinct CDR3 sequences; about 11% were seen once. The rearrangement uses TRBV14 and TRBJ2-3; 10 nucleotides agree with TRBD2. This clonotype originated in an adult who was a healthcare worker with PCR-confirmed SARS-CoV-2 infection or an uninfected control (not recorded which). Specimen: whole blood. CDR3 amino acids: CASSLLRTSGAPGTDTQYF. The DNA of the CDR3 is TGTGCCAGCAGCCTCCTTAGGACTAGCGGCGCCCCGGGCACAGATACGCAGTATTTT. Complete variable domain (other parts from reference TRBV14 and TRBJ2-3): EAGVTQFPSHSVIEKGQTVTLRCDPISGHDNLYWYRRVMGKEIKFLLHFVKESKQDESGMPNNRFLAERTGGTYSTLKVQPAELEDSGVYFCASSLLRTSGAPGTDTQYFGPGTRLTVL.